This TCR beta chain was identified during a study of T cells in Graves' hyperthyroidism and ophthalmopathy. Study findings and constraints: A model of 13 V-J pairs discriminated ophthalmopathy from stable hyperthyroidism.

V lost 5 bases and J lost 2, with 12 bases in between. The CDR3 extends over 14 amino acids. CDR1 is SGHAT and CDR2 is FQNNGV in the germline V gene. This clonotype was seen many times. Its antigen is still unknown. Amplification targeted TCR beta CDR3 regions from RNA transcripts. Researchers ran a first-round RT-PCR on the TCR CDR3 using the HTBI primer set. TCRdb re-derived calls from the multiplex PCR reads in MiXCR, one entry per CDR3 protein. The table records about 610,000 distinct CDR3 sequences, approximately 16% of them present only once. This clonotype was sampled from a woman between 40 and 50 years old with Graves' ophthalmopathy. The sequenced sample consisted of blood. V and J are TRBV11-2 and TRBJ2-5, with TRBD2 as a possible D gene (6 bases). The CDR3 coding sequence is TGTGCCAGCAGCCCAGTTCGGGGGCAAGAGACCCAGTACTTC. This translates into CASSPVRGQETQYF.